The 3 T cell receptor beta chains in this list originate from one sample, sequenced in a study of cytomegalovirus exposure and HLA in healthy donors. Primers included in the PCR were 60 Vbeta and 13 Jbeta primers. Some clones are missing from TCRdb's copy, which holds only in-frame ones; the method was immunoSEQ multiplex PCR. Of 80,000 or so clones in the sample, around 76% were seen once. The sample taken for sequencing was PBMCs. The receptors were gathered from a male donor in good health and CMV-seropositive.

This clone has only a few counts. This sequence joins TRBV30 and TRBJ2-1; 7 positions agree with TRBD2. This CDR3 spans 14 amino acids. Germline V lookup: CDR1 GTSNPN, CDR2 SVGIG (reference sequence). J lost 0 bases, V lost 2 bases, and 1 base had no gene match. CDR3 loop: CAWSSGGSYNEQFF. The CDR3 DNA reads TGTGCCTGGAGTTCGGGGGGCTCCTACAATGAGCAGTTCTTC.

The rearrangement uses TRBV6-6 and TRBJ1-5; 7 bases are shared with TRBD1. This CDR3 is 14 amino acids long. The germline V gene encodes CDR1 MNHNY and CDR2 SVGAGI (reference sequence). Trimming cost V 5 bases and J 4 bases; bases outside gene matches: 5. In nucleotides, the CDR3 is TGTGCCAGCAGTGGTAGGGGGCGAAATCAGCCCCAGCATTTT. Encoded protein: CASSGRGRNQPQHF.

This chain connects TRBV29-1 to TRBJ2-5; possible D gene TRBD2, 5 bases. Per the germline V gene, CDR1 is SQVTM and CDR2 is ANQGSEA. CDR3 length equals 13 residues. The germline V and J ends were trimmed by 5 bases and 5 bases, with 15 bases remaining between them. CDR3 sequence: CSVSGFLGETQYF. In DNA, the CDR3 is TGCAGCGTTTCGGGATTTTTGGGGGAGACCCAGTACTTC. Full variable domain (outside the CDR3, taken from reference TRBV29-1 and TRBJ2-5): SAVISQKPSRDICQRGTSLTIQCQVDSQVTMMFWYRQQPGQSLTLIATANQGSEATYESGFVIDKFPISRPNLTFSTLTVSNMSPEDSSIYLCSVSGFLGETQYFGPGTRLLVL.